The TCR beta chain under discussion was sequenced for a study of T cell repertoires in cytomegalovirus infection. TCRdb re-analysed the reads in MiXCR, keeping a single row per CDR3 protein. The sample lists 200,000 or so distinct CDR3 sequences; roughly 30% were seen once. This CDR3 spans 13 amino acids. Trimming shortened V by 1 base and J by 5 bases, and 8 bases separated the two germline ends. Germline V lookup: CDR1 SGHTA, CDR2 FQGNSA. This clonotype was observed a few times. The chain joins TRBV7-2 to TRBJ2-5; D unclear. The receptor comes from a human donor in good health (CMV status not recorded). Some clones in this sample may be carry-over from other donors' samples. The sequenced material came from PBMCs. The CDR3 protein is CASSLERVETQYF. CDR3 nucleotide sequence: TGTGCCAGCAGCTTAGAACGGGTCGAGACCCAGTACTTC. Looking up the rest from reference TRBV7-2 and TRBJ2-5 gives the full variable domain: GAGVSQSPSNKVTEKGKDVELRCDPISGHTALYWYRQSLGQGLEFLIYFQGNSAPDKSGLPSDRFSAERTGGSVSTLTIQRTQQEDSAVYLCASSLERVETQYFGPGTRLLVL.